These T cell receptor beta chains were read from a single sample in a study of blood T cell repertoires in COVID-19. Some clones are missing from TCRdb's copy, which holds only in-frame ones; the method was immunoSEQ multiplex PCR. The data hold roughly 430,000 clones, with roughly 90% observed a single time. Sequencing input: PBMCs or T cells enriched from blood (not recorded which). All receptors come from a middle-aged woman with acute COVID-19. The CDR3 runs from the conserved cysteine through the conserved F or W. The D gene is left open where the match is weak. Clone size appears in some rows only: once, few, many, or a class for an expanded clone.

cdr3_aa cdr3_nt v_call d_call j_call clone_size
CASSSADRNTEAFF TGTGCCAGCAGCTCCGCCGACAGGAACACTGAAGCTTTCTTT TRBV3-1/TRBV3-2 NA TRBJ1-1 NA
CASSVGQGDTEAFF TGTGCCAGCAGCGTGGGACAGGGCGACACTGAAGCTTTCTTT TRBV9 TRBD1 TRBJ1-1 NA
CASSPSPHQRNTIYF TGTGCCAGCAGCCCATCCCCCCATCAGAGAAACACCATATATTTT TRBV9 NA TRBJ1-3 NA
CASSLEGTPSTDTQYF TGCGCCAGCAGCTTGGAGGGGACACCAAGCACAGATACGCAGTATTTT TRBV5-1 NA TRBJ2-3 NA
CSVEDSGFYGYTF TGCAGCGTTGAAGACTCCGGGTTCTATGGCTACACCTTC TRBV29-1 NA TRBJ1-2 NA
CASSLSPGSYEQYF TGTGCCAGCAGCTTAAGCCCGGGCTCCTACGAGCAGTACTTC TRBV11-2 NA TRBJ2-7 NA
CASSFSGGHYGYTF TGCGCCAGCAGCTTCTCAGGGGGCCACTATGGCTACACCTTC TRBV5-1 TRBD1 TRBJ1-2 NA
CASRIYSNGNQPQHF TGTGCCAGCAGGATCTACAGCAACGGCAATCAGCCCCAGCATTTT TRBV27 NA TRBJ1-5 once
CASSLVRTGETQYF TGTGCCAGCAGCTTAGTCAGGACAGGAGAGACCCAGTACTTC TRBV11-2 TRBD1 TRBJ2-5 NA
CASSPYAGGNSPLHF TGTGCCAGCAGCCCCTATGCGGGGGGGAATTCACCCCTCCACTTT TRBV4-2 NA TRBJ1-6 NA
CATRSDRESYEQYF TGTGCCACTCGGTCAGACAGGGAATCCTACGAGCAGTACTTC TRBV10-3 TRBD1 TRBJ2-7 NA
CASSPTGGPPNYGYTF TGTGCCAGCAGTCCCACAGGGGGCCCACCTAACTATGGCTACACCTTC TRBV11-2 TRBD1 TRBJ1-2 NA
CASSAYGTEAFF TGTGCCAGCAGCGCGTACGGCACTGAAGCTTTCTTT TRBV9 NA TRBJ1-1 NA
CASSLGLAGDTQYF TGTGCCAGCAGCCTGGGACTAGCGGGAGATACGCAGTATTTT TRBV6-5 TRBD2 TRBJ2-3 many
CASSVGQGNYGYTF TGTGCCAGCAGCGTAGGTCAGGGGAACTATGGCTACACCTTC TRBV9 NA TRBJ1-2 NA
CASSPRTSGGAYEQFF TGTGCCAGCAGCCCCCGGACTAGCGGGGGGGCATATGAGCAGTTCTTC TRBV4-2 TRBD2 TRBJ2-1 NA
CASSFTGQTYGYTF TGTGCCAGCAGCTTTACGGGACAGACCTATGGCTACACCTTC TRBV28 TRBD1 TRBJ1-2 NA
CASSDTGEIGTDTQYF TGTGCCAGCAGTGACACAGGGGAGATAGGCACAGATACGCAGTATTTT TRBV27 TRBD1 TRBJ2-3 NA
CASSFPGQPQHF TGTGCCAGCAGTTTCCCAGGCCAGCCCCAGCATTTT TRBV27 NA TRBJ1-5 NA
CASSQDSASGGASEQFF TGTGCCAGCAGCCAAGATTCCGCTAGCGGGGGGGCAAGCGAGCAGTTCTTC TRBV3-1/TRBV3-2 TRBD2 TRBJ2-1 NA
CAWKEQTNQPQHF TGTGCCTGGAAAGAACAGACGAATCAGCCCCAGCATTTT TRBV30 NA TRBJ1-5 NA
CASSKGLAGGPVYNEQFF TGTGCCAGCAGTAAAGGACTAGCGGGGGGGCCCGTCTACAATGAGCAGTTCTTC TRBV7-6 TRBD2 TRBJ2-1 NA
CASSPPSTGVAYGYTF TGTGCCAGCTCACCCCCATCGACAGGGGTGGCGTATGGCTACACCTTC TRBV18 TRBD1 TRBJ1-2 NA
CASSPRQDSGNTIYF TGTGCCAGCTCACCGAGACAAGACTCTGGAAACACCATATATTTT TRBV18 NA TRBJ1-3 NA
CASRGRGNQPQHF TGTGCCAGCAGGGGCAGAGGCAATCAGCCCCAGCATTTT TRBV6-5 NA TRBJ1-5 once
CASSVSGGSYNEQFF TGTGCCAGCAGCGTGAGCGGGGGTTCCTACAATGAGCAGTTCTTC TRBV7-9 TRBD2 TRBJ2-1 NA
CAISFDSLANYGYTF TGTGCCATCAGCTTTGACAGTCTAGCTAACTATGGCTACACCTTC TRBV10-3 NA TRBJ1-2 many
CASSQAFREEANYGYTF TGTGCCAGCAGCCAAGCATTTAGGGAGGAGGCTAACTATGGCTACACCTTC TRBV3-1/TRBV3-2 NA TRBJ1-2 NA